The clone carrying this T cell receptor (beta chain) showed up just once. Antigen unknown. Amplification used 60 Vbeta primers and 13 Jbeta primers. Some clones are missing from TCRdb's copy, which holds only in-frame ones; the method was immunoSEQ multiplex PCR. The table records approximately 110,000 clones, 81% of them present only once. The source of the sample is a study of cytomegalovirus exposure and HLA in healthy donors. Study context: There were approximately 80 million unique TCRs (from HLA-typed donors) in an early data release. Findings and limits, study-wide: Researchers counted over 150 TCR beta chains as cytomegalovirus-associated. Most observed TCR sequences were rare, whereas some public TCRs were detected in many donors. Accounts indicate the classifier identified cytomegalovirus status with strong specificity and sensitivity.

The germline gives CDR1 SNHLY, CDR2 FYNNEI. The CDR3 spans 14 residues. V was clipped by 5 bases and J by 3 bases; unmatched bases: 3. Sequencing was done on a sample of PBMCs. The sequence came from a woman aged 30 to 39 in good health and CMV-seronegative. The rearrangement joins TRBV2 to TRBJ2-7; 11 bases match TRBD2. The DNA of the CDR3 is TGTGCCAGCAGTCCTACTAGCGGGAGCTACGAGCAGTACTTC. Translating it yields CASSPTSGSYEQYF.